What follows is one T cell receptor beta chain and its context. Each PCR reaction had synthetic TCR analog templates spiked into it. The assay was immunoSEQ multiplex PCR, and TCRdb's table has in-frame clones only and misses some. Here the sample spans about 51,000 clones, 70% to 90% being singletons. Between the trimmed V and J ends, which lost 0 bases and 4 bases, there was a span of 10 bases. This CDR3 spans 14 amino acids. The germline V gene has CDR1 LGHNT and CDR2 FRNRAP. Time point described: peripheral blood 6 weeks after treatment start. This sample is part of a study of PD-L1 blockade in urothelial cancer. Study details: Samples of blood were analyzed 3 weeks (second dose) and 6 weeks after treatment start.

The receptor's source is a man between 60 and 75 years old with urothelial cancer. Sequenced here: PBMCs, sampled around atezolizumab (anti-PD-L1) treatment. The V and J genes are TRBV12-5 and TRBJ2-7; D perhaps matches TRBD2 (5 bases). CDR3: CASGLVQERYEQYF. CDR3 DNA sequence: TGTGCTAGTGGTTTGGTACAAGAGCGGTACGAGCAGTACTTC. Variable domain in full (rest from reference TRBV12-5 and TRBJ2-7): DARVTQTPRHKVTEMGQEVTMRCQPILGHNTVFWYRQTMMQGLELLAYFRNRAPLDDSGMPKDRFSAEMPDATLATLKIQPSEPRDSAVYFCASGLVQERYEQYFGPGTRLTVT.